The 4 T cell receptor beta chains below all came from one sample that was sequenced in a study of T-cell memory formation after mild COVID-19. Each CDR3 protein is one row after TCRdb ran MiXCR on the 5' RACE reads. The table shows some 130,000 distinct CDR3 sequences, with 16% occurring only once. Sample: PBMCs or a T cell subset sorted from them (not recorded which). These receptor sequences come from an adult woman who had mild COVID-19 (a few samples of this study predate the infection). Cell type and time point are not known.

There are a few counts of this clonotype. The gene calls are TRBV18 and TRBJ2-3; 14 bases agree with TRBD2. The junction had 11 bases not matched to a gene; V was cut back by 3 bases and J by 6 bases. CDR1 is KGHSH and CDR2 is LQKENI in the germline V gene. The CDR3 has 18 residues. The CDR3 DNA is TGTGCCAGCTCACCGGAAACCGGGACTAGCGGGAGTTCGGATACGCAGTATTTT. This encodes CASSPETGTSGSSDTQYF.

The chain combines TRBV7-6 with TRBJ2-5; D gene ambiguous. The germline CDR1 and CDR2 sequences are SGHVS and FNYEAQ. V lost 2 bases and J 5 bases, leaving 9 bases between the germline ends. The CDR3 has 13 amino acids. CDR3 sequence reads: CASSLNPWETQYF. CDR3 DNA: TGTGCCAGCAGCTTAAACCCGTGGGAGACCCAGTACTTC.

The rearrangement links TRBV30 to TRBJ2-2; D unclear. V was cut by 0 bases and J by 7 bases, with 9 bases left in between. The CDR3 is 13 amino acids. CDR1 is GTSNPN, CDR2 SVGIG, per germline (reference sequence). CDR3 in DNA: TGTGCCTGGAGTGTTACTGGGCTCGGGGAGCTGTTTTTT. It codes for CAWSVTGLGELFF. Combining the CDR3 with reference TRBV30 and TRBJ2-2 gives the whole variable domain SQTIHQWPATLVQPVGSPLSLECTVEGTSNPNLYWYRQAAGRGLQLLFYSVGIGQISSEVPQNLSASRPQDRQFILSSKKLLLSDSGFYLCAWSVTGLGELFFGEGSRLTVL.

This clonotype has a handful of counts. The chain is built from TRBV7-7 and TRBJ2-1; D might be TRBD1 (6 bases). This CDR3 contains 15 residues. The V gene lost 3 bases and the J gene lost 2 bases, with 11 bases spanning the gap. CDR1 SSHAT and CDR2 FNYEAQ come from the germline V gene (reference sequence). CDR3 sequence: CASSFSQGTYNEQFF. In nucleotides, the CDR3 is TGTGCCAGCAGCTTTAGTCAGGGGACCTACAATGAGCAGTTCTTC.